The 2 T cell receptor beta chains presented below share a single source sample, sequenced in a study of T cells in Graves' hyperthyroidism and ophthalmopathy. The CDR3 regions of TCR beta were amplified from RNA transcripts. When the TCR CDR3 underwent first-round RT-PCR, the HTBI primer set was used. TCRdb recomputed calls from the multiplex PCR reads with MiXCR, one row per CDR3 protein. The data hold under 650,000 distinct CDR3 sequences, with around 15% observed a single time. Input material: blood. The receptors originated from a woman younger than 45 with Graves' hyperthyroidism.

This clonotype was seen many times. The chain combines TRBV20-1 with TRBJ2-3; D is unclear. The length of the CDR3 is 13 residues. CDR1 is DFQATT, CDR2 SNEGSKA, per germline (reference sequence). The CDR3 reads CSGRWYGTDTQYF. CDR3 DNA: TGCAGCGGACGATGGTATGGCACAGATACGCAGTATTTT.

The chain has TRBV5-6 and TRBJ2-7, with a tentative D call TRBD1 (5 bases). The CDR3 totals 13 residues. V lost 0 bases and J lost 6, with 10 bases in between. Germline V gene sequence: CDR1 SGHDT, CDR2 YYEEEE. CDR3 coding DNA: TGTGCCAGCAGCTTGGCCGGCAGGGTCGAGCAGTACTTC. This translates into CASSLAGRVEQYF.